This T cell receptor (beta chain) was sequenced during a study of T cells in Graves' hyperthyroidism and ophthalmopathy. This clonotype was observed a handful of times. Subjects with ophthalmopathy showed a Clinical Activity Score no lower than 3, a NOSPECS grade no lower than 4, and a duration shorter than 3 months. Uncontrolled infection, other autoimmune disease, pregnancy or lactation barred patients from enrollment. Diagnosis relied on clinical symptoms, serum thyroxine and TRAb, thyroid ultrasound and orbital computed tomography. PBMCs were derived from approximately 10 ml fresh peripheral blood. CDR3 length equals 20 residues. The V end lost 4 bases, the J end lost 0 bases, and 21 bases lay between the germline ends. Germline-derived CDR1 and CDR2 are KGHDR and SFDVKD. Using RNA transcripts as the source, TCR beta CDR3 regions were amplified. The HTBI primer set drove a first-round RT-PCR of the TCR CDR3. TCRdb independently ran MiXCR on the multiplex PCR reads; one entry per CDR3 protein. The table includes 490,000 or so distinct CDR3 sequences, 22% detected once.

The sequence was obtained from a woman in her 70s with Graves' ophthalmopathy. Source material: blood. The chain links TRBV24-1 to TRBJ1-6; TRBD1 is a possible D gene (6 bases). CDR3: CATSDSRDTSTSSYNSPLHF. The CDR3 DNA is TGTGCCACCAGTGACTCCCGGGACACCAGCACGAGCTCCTATAATTCACCCCTCCACTTT.